Presented here are 27 T cell receptor beta chains from one specimen sequenced in a study of blood T cell repertoires in COVID-19. Sequencing used immunoSEQ multiplex PCR; TCRdb keeps in-frame clones, though not all of them. The sample lists about 270,000 clones, about 89% occurring once. The specimen sequenced was PBMCs or T cells enriched from blood (not recorded which). These receptors all stem from a woman between 18 and 30 years old who had recovered from COVID-19.

In DNA form, the CDR3 reads TGCGCCAGCAGCCCCTGGACAGGGGCGAGCACCGGGGAGCTGTTTTTT. It codes for CASSPWTGASTGELFF. The V call is TRBV5-1, the J call TRBJ2-2; 9 nucleotides match TRBD1. V was clipped by 4 bases and J by 4 bases; unmatched bases: 8. The CDR3 is 16 amino acids. Germline V gene lookup returns CDR1 SGHRS and CDR2 YFSETQ.

In this sample, this clone turned up once. This same CDR3 is encoded by further DNA sequences in the sample. The V and J genes are TRBV2 and TRBJ1-5; D call uncertain. The germline V gene encodes CDR1 SNHLY and CDR2 FYNNEI. The V gene lost 7 bases and the J gene lost 0 bases, with 7 bases spanning the gap. The CDR3 runs 13 residues. DNA of the CDR3: TGTGCCAGCAAGCGAGATAGCAATCAGCCCCAGCATTTT. Protein sequence: CASKRDSNQPQHF.

The rearrangement uses TRBV6-2 or TRBV6-3 and TRBJ2-3, with 12 bases lining up with TRBD2. Germline assignment: CDR1 MNHEY and CDR2 SVGEGT. V lost 5 bases, J lost 3 bases, and 6 bases stayed unmatched. This CDR3 has 16 amino acids. This chain's CDR3 is CASSHPGLAGTDTQYF. The DNA of the CDR3 is TGTGCCAGCAGTCACCCTGGACTAGCGGGGACAGATACGCAGTATTTT.

The V gene is TRBV7-2, the J gene TRBJ2-7, with a tentative D call TRBD1 (5 bases). This CDR3 is 13 amino acids long. Germline-derived CDR1 and CDR2 are SGHTA and FQGNSA. Trimming removed 4 bases from V and 3 bases from J, with 10 bases in between. The CDR3 nucleotides read TGTGCCAGCAGCTCGACAGAATTCTACGAGCAGTACTTC. It translates to CASSSTEFYEQYF.

The rearrangement joins TRBV7-2 to TRBJ2-1, with TRBD2 as a possible D gene (6 bases). From germline, CDR1 is SGHTA and CDR2 FQGNSA. This CDR3 spans 18 amino acids. V gave up 3 bases and J gave up 0 bases, with 18 bases separating them. This CDR3 is CASSLDSGPISSYNEQFF. CDR3 sequence (DNA): TGTGCCAGCAGCTTGGATAGCGGCCCAATAAGCTCCTACAATGAGCAGTTCTTC.

The chain has TRBV28 and TRBJ1-5; the D gene is possibly TRBD1 (6 bases). The V end was cut by 5 bases, the J end by 0 bases, with 14 bases between. Germline lookup yields CDR1 MDHEN and CDR2 SYDVKM. There are 16 residues in the CDR3. The CDR3 region has the DNA TGTGCCAGCAGTCCCTCGACAGGATATAGCAATCAGCCCCAGCATTTT. It specifies CASSPSTGYSNQPQHF.

This chain connects TRBV19 to TRBJ1-1; no definite D call. Germline loops: CDR1 LNHDA, CDR2 SQIVND (reference sequence). This CDR3 comprises 12 residues. Trimming removed 10 bases from V and 3 bases from J, with 12 bases in between. Here the CDR3 reads CATKIEYTEAFF. In DNA form, the CDR3 reads TGTGCCACCAAAATAGAGTACACTGAAGCTTTCTTT.

The V and J genes are TRBV28 and TRBJ2-7; a weak D match, TRBD2 (6 bases). Looked up from germline, CDR1 is MDHEN and CDR2 is SYDVKM. V was pared by 4 bases and J by 2 bases, with 12 bases between. This CDR3 region has 14 residues. The CDR3 region has the DNA TGTGCCAGCAGTTGGAGGGACGGAACCTACGAGCAGTACTTC. Protein: CASSWRDGTYEQYF.

This sequence joins TRBV4-1 and TRBJ1-2, with a weak D call TRBD1 (6 bases). This CDR3 region has 14 residues. Germline values: CDR1 MGHRA, CDR2 YSYEKL. V was shortened by 1 base and J by 4 bases, with 10 bases between the two germline ends. CDR3 DNA sequence: TGCGCCAGCAGCCAAGTCCAGGGGCCCTATGGCTACACCTTC. This codes for CASSQVQGPYGYTF.

This chain links TRBV30 with TRBJ1-5; a weak D match, TRBD1 (5 bases). Germline V gene sequence: CDR1 GTSNPN, CDR2 SVGIG (reference sequence). V lost 4 bases and J lost 3, with 10 bases in between. This CDR3 has 13 amino acids. For the CDR3, the DNA is TGTGCCTGGAAAGACAGTGCCAATCAGCCCCAGCATTTT. Translation: CAWKDSANQPQHF.

The chain is built from TRBV2 and TRBJ2-1, with 10 bases lining up with TRBD2. Germline V gene lookup returns CDR1 SNHLY and CDR2 FYNNEI. The V and J ends lost 4 bases and 10 bases, in that order; junction bases with no gene match: 10. This CDR3 region has 15 residues. The CDR3 loop is CASSGGLAGVSEQFF. CDR3 DNA: TGTGCCAGCAGTGGGGGGCTAGCGGGAGTCTCGGAGCAGTTCTTC.

This clone was seen ten or more times. J is TRBJ1-6 and V is TRBV28, with 10 bases that match TRBD1. The V segment lost 5 bases and the J segment 7 bases; nucleotides outside the gene matches: 11. Germline V gives CDR1 MDHEN, CDR2 SYDVKM. This CDR3 is 17 amino acids long. The CDR3 protein is CASSPTGTGVENSPLHF. The CDR3 DNA follows: TGTGCCAGCAGTCCTACCGGGACAGGGGTTGAAAATTCACCCCTCCACTTT.

This clone came up a few times. The chain combines TRBV7-2 with TRBJ1-2; D is uncertain. The ends were cut back, 3 bases at V and 7 bases at J, with 12 bases in the middle. Germline V lookup: CDR1 SGHTA, CDR2 FQGNSA. The CDR3 length is 13 residues. The CDR3 here is CASSLGPDVGYTF. In nucleotides, the CDR3 is TGTGCCAGCAGCTTGGGCCCTGACGTTGGCTACACCTTC.

Here the CDR3 reads CASSPNRGTAAYEQYF. In DNA, the CDR3 is TGTGCCAGCAGTCCAAACCGAGGGACAGCCGCCTACGAGCAGTACTTC. The rearrangement uses TRBV28 and TRBJ2-7; 7 nucleotides line up with TRBD1. V lost 5 bases, J lost 2 bases, and 12 bases stayed unmatched. Germline V CDR1 and CDR2: MDHEN, SYDVKM. The CDR3 totals 16 residues.

The V gene is TRBV7-3, the J gene TRBJ2-2, with TRBD2 as a possible D gene (6 bases). This CDR3 is built from 13 residues. Germline V lookup: CDR1 SGHTA, CDR2 FQGTGA. Deletions cut 5 bases from V and 7 bases from J, with 11 bases between. CDR3 protein: CASSPRGGGELFF. DNA for the CDR3: TGTGCCAGCAGCCCTCGGGGAGGCGGGGAGCTGTTTTTT.

The chain carries TRBV18 and TRBJ2-5; the match to TRBD1 covers 7 bases. Germline V gene lookup returns CDR1 KGHSH and CDR2 LQKENI. The CDR3 is 14 residues long. The ends lost 3 bases at V and 5 bases at J; junction bases unmatched: 6. In DNA, the CDR3 is TGTGCCAGCTCACCGACAGGGAATAGGGAGACCCAGTACTTC. This sequence encodes CASSPTGNRETQYF.

As concerns this clone: Relative to the germline gene, one junction end is altered; a read error may explain this. Other DNA sequences of this sample code for an identical CDR3. V usage is TRBV7-2 and J usage is TRBJ2-7; 12 nucleotides align to TRBD2. This CDR3 comprises 14 residues. Germline CDR1 is SGHTA and CDR2 is FQGNSA. The chain's CDR3 is CASSLAGGPYEQYF. The CDR3 DNA follows: TGTGCCAGCAGCCTAGCGGGAGGGCCCTACGAGCAGTACTTC.

V usage is TRBV27 and J usage is TRBJ2-7; 10 positions match TRBD1. The CDR3 consists of 14 residues. The V gene's germline CDR1 is MNHEY and CDR2 SMNVEV (reference sequence). J gave up 6 bases and V 5 bases, and 7 bases lay outside the gene matches. DNA for the CDR3: TGTGCCAGCAGTCCCGGGACAGGGGTCAGCGAGCAGTACTTC. Translated: CASSPGTGVSEQYF.

This chain joins TRBV5-5 and TRBJ1-5; the D gene is possibly TRBD1 (6 bases). Trimming removed 0 bases at V and 11 bases at J, with 24 bases between. The germline CDR1 and CDR2 sequences are SGHKS and YYEKEE (reference sequence). This CDR3 has 17 amino acids. The CDR3, as DNA: TGTGCCAGCAGCTTGGCGTACCAGGGAGGGGGGAATGGGGCCCAGCATTTT. Its protein is CASSLAYQGGGNGAQHF.

V usage is TRBV7-9 and J usage is TRBJ2-7; 9 bases are shared with TRBD2. This CDR3 is 14 amino acids long. Germline V gene data show CDR1 as SEHNR and CDR2 as FQNEAQ (reference sequence). The V gene end was trimmed by 5 bases and the J gene end by 5 bases; junction bases not matched to a gene: 7. The CDR3 loop is CASSLSGSRDEQYF. DNA of the CDR3: TGTGCCAGCAGCCTTAGCGGGAGTCGGGACGAGCAGTACTTC.

This chain uses TRBV9 with TRBJ2-3, with D perhaps matching TRBD1 (7 bases). The length of the CDR3 is 15 residues. Trimming shortened V by 4 bases and J by 1 base, and 13 bases separated the two germline ends. Germline V lookup: CDR1 SGDLS, CDR2 YYNGEE. This CDR3 is CASSTRGAGTDTQYF. DNA of the CDR3: TGTGCCAGCAGCACCAGGGGGGCCGGCACAGATACGCAGTATTTT.

The chain has TRBV10-3 and TRBJ1-2, with 12 bases fitting TRBD1. The CDR3 is 17 amino acids. CDR1 is ENHRY and CDR2 is SYGVKD in the germline V gene. Trimming cost V 0 bases and J 7 bases; bases outside gene matches: 9. For the CDR3, the DNA is TGTGCCATCAGTGAGTCCGGGACAGGGGGCGTTTACTCTGGCTACACCTTC. The encoded protein is CAISESGTGGVYSGYTF.

This sequence joins TRBV7-2 and TRBJ1-2; D perhaps matches TRBD1 (6 bases). Germline V CDR1 and CDR2: SGHTA, FQGNSA. V lost 4 bases and J 4 bases, leaving 16 bases between the germline ends. The CDR3 contains 15 residues. DNA for the CDR3: TGTGCCAGCAGCTCCCCCGGACAGCGTTCCTATGGCTACACCTTC. Amino acid sequence: CASSSPGQRSYGYTF.

The J gene is TRBJ2-2, the V gene TRBV10-3, with TRBD1 matching 9 bases. From germline, CDR1 is ENHRY and CDR2 SYGVKD. With 5 bases clipped from V and 6 bases from J, the junction kept 7 bases outside the gene matches. The CDR3 runs to 15 residues. CDR3 coding DNA: TGTGCCATCAGTCCCGGGACAGGGTTCCCCGGGGAGCTGTTTTTT. It specifies CAISPGTGFPGELFF.

This chain uses TRBV7-9 with TRBJ2-3; possible D gene TRBD1, 5 bases. The germline V gene encodes CDR1 SEHNR and CDR2 FQNEAQ (reference sequence). The V gene lost 11 bases and the J gene lost 0 bases, with 12 bases spanning the gap. This CDR3 comprises 13 residues. CDR3 bases: TGTGCCGGAACAGGTTCTAGCACAGATACGCAGTATTTT. This gives the protein CAGTGSSTDTQYF.

This chain uses TRBV7-2 with TRBJ1-4; D gene unclear. CDR1 is SGHTA, CDR2 FQGNSA, per germline. Trimming cost V 6 bases and J 4 bases, with 12 bases left between them. This CDR3 is built from 14 residues. The CDR3 reads CASRPGVLNEKLFF. CDR3 DNA: TGTGCCAGCAGACCCGGGGTCCTTAATGAAAAACTGTTTTTT.

The J gene is TRBJ2-5, the V gene TRBV5-1, with D maybe TRBD2 (6 bases). This CDR3 comprises 15 residues. Germline V gene sequence: CDR1 SGHRS, CDR2 YFSETQ. V was shortened by 0 bases and J by 2 bases, with 11 bases between the two germline ends. CDR3 nucleotides: TGCGCCAGCAGCTTGGATGGCGGGGCTCAAGAGACCCAGTACTTC. Translated, it gives CASSLDGGAQETQYF.